A selection of T cell receptor beta chains follows, all from one sample in a study of blood T cell repertoires in COVID-19. Measured with immunoSEQ multiplex PCR; TCRdb has only the in-frame clones, and not every one. The table lists about 160,000 clones, 82% of them singletons. Sequenced material: peripheral blood. Receptors originate from a woman aged 80 or over with active or convalescent COVID-19. CDR3s include the opening cysteine and the closing phenylalanine or tryptophan. The order of the fields is D gene, clone size, V gene, J gene, CDR3 DNA, CDR3 protein. A D gene is named only where the DNA matches it firmly. Clone size is not always given. Where it is, it says once, few, many or a class for expanded clones.

TRBD1	.	TRBV10-2	TRBJ1-6	TGCGCCAGCACCGAACAGGGGAGGTGGCCACCTTCACCCCTCCACTTT	CASTEQGRWPPSPLHF
.	.	TRBV7-3	TRBJ2-1	TGTGCCAGCAGCCCCGTGGGTGCCAGGGATGAGCAGTTCTTC	CASSPVGARDEQFF
TRBD1	.	TRBV5-1	TRBJ1-1	TGCGCCAGCAGCCCGGGGGGACAGGAGTCCACTGAAGCTTTCTTT	CASSPGGQESTEAFF
.	.	TRBV9	TRBJ1-2	TGTGCCAGCAGCGGCGGACAGTCCTATGGCTACACCTTC	CASSGGQSYGYTF
TRBD1	.	TRBV28	TRBJ1-6	TGTGCCAGCAGGAAGCGACAGGGTAATTCACCCCTCCACTTT	CASRKRQGNSPLHF
.	.	TRBV5-1	TRBJ2-5	TGCGCCAGCAGCCCGGGACTCTCGGCCCTGGAGACCCAGTACTTC	CASSPGLSALETQYF
TRBD1	.	TRBV7-8	TRBJ1-2	TGTGCCAGCAGCTCCCAGGGGGATGGCTACACCTTC	CASSSQGDGYTF
.	.	TRBV19	TRBJ1-2	TGTGCCAGTAGTAGGGAGGGACGCTATGGCTACACCTTC	CASSREGRYGYTF
.	.	TRBV7-2	TRBJ1-1	TGTGCCAGCAGCTTAGGAGTGCTGAACACTGAAGCTTTCTTT	CASSLGVLNTEAFF
.	many	TRBV7-6	TRBJ2-7	TGTGCCAGCACACCTTGGGCGGGAACGAACGAGCAGTACTTC	CASTPWAGTNEQYF
.	.	TRBV4-1	TRBJ2-1	TGCGCCAGCAGCCAACTTTACCCCGGGAATGAGCAGTTCTTC	CASSQLYPGNEQFF
.	.	TRBV19	TRBJ1-3	TGTGCCAGTAGTAAGACAGTAACTGGAAACACCATATATTTT	CASSKTVTGNTIYF
TRBD1	.	TRBV25-1	TRBJ1-5	TGTGCCAGCAGTCTTGGACAGGGAAATCAGCCCCAGCATTTT	CASSLGQGNQPQHF
.	.	TRBV6-5	TRBJ2-7	TGTGCCAGCAGTCGGGGGACCAGCTACGAGCAGTACTTC	CASSRGTSYEQYF
.	.	TRBV28	TRBJ2-7	TGTGCCGGCACCGGGACATCGAACTCCTACGAGCAGTACTTC	CAGTGTSNSYEQYF